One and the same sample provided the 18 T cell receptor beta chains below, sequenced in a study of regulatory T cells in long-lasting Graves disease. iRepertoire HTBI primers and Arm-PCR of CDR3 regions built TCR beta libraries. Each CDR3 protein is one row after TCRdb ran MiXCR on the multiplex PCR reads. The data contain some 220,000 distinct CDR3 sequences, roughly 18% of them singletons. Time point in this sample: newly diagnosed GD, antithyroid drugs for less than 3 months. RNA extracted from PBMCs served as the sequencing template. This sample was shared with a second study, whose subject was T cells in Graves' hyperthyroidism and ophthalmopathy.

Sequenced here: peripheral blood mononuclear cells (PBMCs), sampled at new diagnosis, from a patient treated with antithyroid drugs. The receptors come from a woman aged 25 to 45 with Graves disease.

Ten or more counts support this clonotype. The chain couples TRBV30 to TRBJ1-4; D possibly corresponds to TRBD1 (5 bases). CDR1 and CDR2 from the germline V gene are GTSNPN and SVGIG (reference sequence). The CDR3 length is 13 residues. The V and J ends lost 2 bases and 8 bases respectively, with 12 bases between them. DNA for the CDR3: TGTGCCTGGAGTATACTGGGGGGAGAAAAACTGTTTTTT. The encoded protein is CAWSILGGEKLFF.

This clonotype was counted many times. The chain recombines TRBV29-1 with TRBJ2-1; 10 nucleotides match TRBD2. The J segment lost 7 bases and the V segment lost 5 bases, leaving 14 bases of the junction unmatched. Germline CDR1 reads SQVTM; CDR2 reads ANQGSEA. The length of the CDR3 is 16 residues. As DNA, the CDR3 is TGCAGCGTTCGGGGGGTTCCTAGCGGGAGTGAGAATGAGCAGTTCTTC. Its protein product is CSVRGVPSGSENEQFF.

CDR3 DNA sequence: TGTGCCAGCAGGCTAGCGGGGGACTACGAGCAGTACTTC. This sequence encodes CASRLAGDYEQYF. The chain has TRBV2 and TRBJ2-7; 10 positions agree with TRBD2. Germline CDR1 SNHLY, CDR2 FYNNEI. Trimming cost V 6 bases and J 3 bases; bases outside gene matches: 2. This CDR3 has 13 residues.

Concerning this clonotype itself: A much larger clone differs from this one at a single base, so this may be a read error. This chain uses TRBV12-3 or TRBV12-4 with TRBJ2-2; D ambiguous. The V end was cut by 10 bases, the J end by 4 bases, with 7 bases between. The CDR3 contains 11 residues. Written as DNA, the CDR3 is TGTGCCATCACCGTCACCGGGGAGCTGTTTTTT. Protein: CAITVTGELFF.

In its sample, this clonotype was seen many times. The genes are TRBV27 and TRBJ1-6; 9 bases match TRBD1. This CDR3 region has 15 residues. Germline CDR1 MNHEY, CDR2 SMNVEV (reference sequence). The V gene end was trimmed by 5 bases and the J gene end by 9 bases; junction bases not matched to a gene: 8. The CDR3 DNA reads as TGTGCCAGCAGTCCATCGACAGGGGGTGGTTCACCCCTCCACTTT. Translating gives CASSPSTGGGSPLHF.

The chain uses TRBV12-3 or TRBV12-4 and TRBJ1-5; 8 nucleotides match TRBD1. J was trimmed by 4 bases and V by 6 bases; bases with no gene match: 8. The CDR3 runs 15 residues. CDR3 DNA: TGTGCCAGCAGCCTTATGCGGACAGGGAATCAGCCCCAGCATTTT. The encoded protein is CASSLMRTGNQPQHF.

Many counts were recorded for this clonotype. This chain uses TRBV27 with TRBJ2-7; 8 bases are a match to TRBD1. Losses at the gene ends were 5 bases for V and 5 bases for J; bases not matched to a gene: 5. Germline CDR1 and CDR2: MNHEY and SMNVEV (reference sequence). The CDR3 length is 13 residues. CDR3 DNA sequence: TGTGCCAGCAGTCGGACAGGGCGGGACGAGCAGTACTTC. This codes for CASSRTGRDEQYF.

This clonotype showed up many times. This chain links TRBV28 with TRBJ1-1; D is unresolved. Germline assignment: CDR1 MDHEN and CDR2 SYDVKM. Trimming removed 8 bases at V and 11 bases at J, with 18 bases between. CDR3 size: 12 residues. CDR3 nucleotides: TGTGCCAGCTTAGCGGTAAGGGCGAGGGCTTTCTTT. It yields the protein CASLAVRARAFF.

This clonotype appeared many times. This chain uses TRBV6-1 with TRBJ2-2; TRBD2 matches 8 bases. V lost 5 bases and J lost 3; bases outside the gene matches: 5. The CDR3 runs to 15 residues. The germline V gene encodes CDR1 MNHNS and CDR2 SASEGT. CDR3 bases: TGTGCCAGCAGTATGCGGGGGGAATACACCGGGGAGCTGTTTTTT. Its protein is CASSMRGEYTGELFF.

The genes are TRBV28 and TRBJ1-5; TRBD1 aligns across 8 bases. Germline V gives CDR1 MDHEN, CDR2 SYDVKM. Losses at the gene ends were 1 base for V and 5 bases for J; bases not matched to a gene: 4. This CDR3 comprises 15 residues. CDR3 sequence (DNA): TGTGCCAGCAGTTTATCTTCGGGACAGGATCAGCCCCAGCATTTT. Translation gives CASSLSSGQDQPQHF.

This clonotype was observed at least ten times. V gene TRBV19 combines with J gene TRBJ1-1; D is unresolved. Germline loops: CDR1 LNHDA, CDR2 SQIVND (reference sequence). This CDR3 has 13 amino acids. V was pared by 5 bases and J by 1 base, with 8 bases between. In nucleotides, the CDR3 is TGTGCCAGTAGTGCTGGGGAGAACACTGAAGCTTTCTTT. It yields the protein CASSAGENTEAFF.

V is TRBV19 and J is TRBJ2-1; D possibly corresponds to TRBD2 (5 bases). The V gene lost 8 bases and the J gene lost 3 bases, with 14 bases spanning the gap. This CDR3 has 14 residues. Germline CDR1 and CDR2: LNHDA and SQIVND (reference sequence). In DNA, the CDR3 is TGTGCCAGTTACGGAGGCCCTATCTACAATGAGCAGTTCTTC. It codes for CASYGGPIYNEQFF.

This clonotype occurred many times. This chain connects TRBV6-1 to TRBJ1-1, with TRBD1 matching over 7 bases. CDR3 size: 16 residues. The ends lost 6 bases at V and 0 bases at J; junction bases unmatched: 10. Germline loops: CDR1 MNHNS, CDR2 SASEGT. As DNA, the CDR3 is TGTGCCAGCAGCCCCGATGACAGGGCCTTGAACACTGAAGCTTTCTTT. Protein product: CASSPDDRALNTEAFF.

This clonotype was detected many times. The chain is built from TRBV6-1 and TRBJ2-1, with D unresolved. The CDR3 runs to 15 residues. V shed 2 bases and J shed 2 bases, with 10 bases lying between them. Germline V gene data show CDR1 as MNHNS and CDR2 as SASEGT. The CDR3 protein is CASSESTAAYNEQFF. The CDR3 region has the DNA TGTGCCAGCAGTGAATCAACCGCCGCCTACAATGAGCAGTTCTTC.

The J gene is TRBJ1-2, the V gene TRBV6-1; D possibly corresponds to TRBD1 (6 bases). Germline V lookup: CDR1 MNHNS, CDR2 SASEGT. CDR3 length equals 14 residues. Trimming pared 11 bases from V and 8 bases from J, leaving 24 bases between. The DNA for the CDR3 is TGTGCCGCCCGACGAGGGGCGGAGGGGGGCGGCTACACCTTC. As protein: CAARRGAEGGGYTF.

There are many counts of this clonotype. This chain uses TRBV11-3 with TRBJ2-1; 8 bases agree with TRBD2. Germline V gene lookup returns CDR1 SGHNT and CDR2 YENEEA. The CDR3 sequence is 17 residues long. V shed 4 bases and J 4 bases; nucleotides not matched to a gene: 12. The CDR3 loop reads CASSSPPLAGMYNEQFF. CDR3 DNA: TGTGCCAGCAGCTCACCCCCTTTAGCGGGGATGTACAATGAGCAGTTCTTC.

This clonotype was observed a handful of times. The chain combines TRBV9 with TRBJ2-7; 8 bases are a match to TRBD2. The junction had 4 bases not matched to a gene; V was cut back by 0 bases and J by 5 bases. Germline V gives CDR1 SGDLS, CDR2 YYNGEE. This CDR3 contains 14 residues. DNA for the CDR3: TGTGCCAGCAGCGTAGGCCAGCGGGAGCACGAGCAGTACTTC. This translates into CASSVGQREHEQYF.

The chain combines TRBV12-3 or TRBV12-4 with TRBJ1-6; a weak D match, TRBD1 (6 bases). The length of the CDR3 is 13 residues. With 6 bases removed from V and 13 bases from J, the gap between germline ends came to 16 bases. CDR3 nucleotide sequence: TGTGCCAGCAGCCCTCGCAGGGGATCCCCCCTCCACTTT. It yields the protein CASSPRRGSPLHF.